The 8 T cell receptor beta chains reported below all come from one sample, sequenced in a study of shared clonotypes between healthy human individuals. Here immunoSEQ multiplex PCR was the method, and the copy in TCRdb shows in-frame clones only, minus some. In the table there are about 1 million clones, 65% to 80% of which are singletons. Sequenced: memory CD4+ T cells sorted from blood. Subset: CD45RA-negative fraction. The source is a man younger than 35 in good health.

The rearrangement links TRBV5-5 to TRBJ2-7; 10 nucleotides align to TRBD1. Germline lookup yields CDR1 SGHKS and CDR2 YYEKEE (reference sequence). This CDR3 comprises 14 residues. The V and J ends lost 4 bases and 3 bases, in that order; junction bases with no gene match: 4. The CDR3 nucleotides are TGTGCCAGCAGCAGGGGACAGGGGAGCTACGAGCAGTACTTC. Protein sequence: CASSRGQGSYEQYF.

CDR3 sequence: CASTTFRRSYEQYF. The CDR3, as DNA: TGTGCCAGCACCACTTTTAGACGGTCCTACGAGCAGTACTTC. J is TRBJ2-7 and V is TRBV12-1. TRBV12-1 is labeled a pseudogene. The CDR3 totals 14 residues.

The chain uses TRBV19 and TRBJ2-6; D is unresolved. Germline V gives CDR1 LNHDA, CDR2 SQIVND (reference sequence). This CDR3 comprises 17 residues. V lost 0 bases and J 0 bases, leaving 9 bases between the germline ends. The CDR3 region has the DNA TGTGCCAGTAGTATAGATCTGGTGGACTCTGGGGCCAACGTCCTGACTTTC. It specifies CASSIDLVDSGANVLTF.

The V gene is TRBV5-1, the J gene TRBJ2-6, with D perhaps given as TRBD1 or TRBD2 (6 bases each). The CDR3 has 15 residues. Between the trimmed V and J ends, which lost 2 bases and 4 bases, there was a span of 10 bases. The germline gives CDR1 SGHRS, CDR2 YFSETQ. The CDR3 DNA is TGCGCCAGCAGCTTAGGGGGGCTAGGGGCCAACGTCCTGACTTTC. Residues: CASSLGGLGANVLTF.

This clone was recorded only once. This chain uses TRBV28 with TRBJ2-3; D is perhaps TRBD2 (6 bases). The germline V gene encodes CDR1 MDHEN and CDR2 SYDVKM. The CDR3 runs to 16 residues. Trimming took off 7 bases at V and 1 base at J, with 18 bases between the two ends. The CDR3 coding sequence is TGTGCCAGCACCCCATGGAGGGCGTCTGGCACAGATACGCAGTATTTT. Protein: CASTPWRASGTDTQYF. Looking up the rest from reference TRBV28 and TRBJ2-3 gives the full variable domain: DVKVTQSSRYLVKRTGEKVFLECVQDMDHENMFWYRQDPGLGLRLIYFSYDVKMKEKGDIPEGYSVSREKKERFSLILESASTNQTSMYLCASTPWRASGTDTQYFGPGTRLTVL.

This chain connects TRBV18 to TRBJ1-2, with D possibly TRBD1 on 5 matching bases. V lost 2 bases and J 4 bases, leaving 14 bases between the germline ends. The CDR3 has 15 residues. CDR1 is KGHSH and CDR2 is LQKENI in the germline V gene. The CDR3 DNA follows: TGTGCCAGCTCACCAGGGGCAGCCCCGAGCTATGGCTACACCTTC. As protein: CASSPGAAPSYGYTF.

The chain carries TRBV18 and TRBJ2-3; 11 bases map to TRBD2. In germline, CDR1 is KGHSH, CDR2 LQKENI. The CDR3 runs 16 residues. J lost 7 bases, V lost 3 bases, and 9 bases had no gene match. The CDR3 here is CASSPLLAGASHTQYF. The CDR3 coding sequence is TGTGCCAGCTCACCCCTACTAGCGGGAGCCTCCCATACGCAGTATTTT.

There are a few counts of this clone. The chain joins TRBV2 to TRBJ2-5, with D perhaps TRBD2 (7 bases). V lost 6 bases and J lost 4, with 18 bases in between. The CDR3 runs to 15 residues. CDR1 and CDR2 from the germline V gene are SNHLY and FYNNEI. This CDR3 is CASSTEGGRTETQYF. The CDR3 DNA reads TGTGCCAGCAGCACCGAGGGGGGGCGGACAGAGACCCAGTACTTC. The full variable domain, completed using reference TRBV2 and TRBJ2-5, is EPEVTQTPSHQVTQMGQEVILRCVPISNHLYFYWYRQILGQKVEFLVSFYNNEISEKSEIFDDQFSVERPDGSNFTLKIRSTKLEDSAMYFCASSTEGGRTETQYFGPGTRLLVL.